Following are 21 T cell receptor beta chains from one sample sequenced in a study of vaccination effects on CD4 cells after COVID-19 (dated by TCRdb to between 2021 and 2023). The antigens for these receptors are not known. In the ViraFEST assay, PBMC were stimulated with viral peptide pools, and antigen-specific CD4+ T cell clonotypes were then identified by expansion using TCR sequencing. After less than eleven days of culture, CD4+ T cells were isolated with the EasySep CD4+ T cell isolation kit. The absence of prior SARS-CoV-2 infection in healthy vaccine recipients was confirmed by negative nucleocapsid antibodies before and after vaccination. Preparation of the library involved the immunoSEQ multiplex PCR assay. This is the immuneACCESS table as TCRdb keeps it, with only in-frame sequences that have V and J called. A part of the clones is gone; compared with another copy, unresolved V genes explain less than half, and the rest is unexplained. The sample profile shows tens of thousands of clones; roughly 76% of them were found once. Jointly, the top ten make up approximately 2.8% of the sample.

Specimen: CD4+ T cells from PBMCs cultured with HCoV-NL63 spike peptides, collected before COVID-19 vaccination. Read against the paper, the sample's cell subset or site label means: HCoV-NL63 spike overlapping peptide pool stimulation. The receptors were gathered from a human donor who received a COVID-19 vaccine.

The gene calls are TRBV5-1 and TRBJ2-3; D gene uncertain. Looked up from germline, CDR1 is SGHRS and CDR2 is YFSETQ. The CDR3 contains 14 residues. Between the trimmed V and J ends, which lost 3 bases and 0 bases, there was a span of 8 bases. The DNA for the CDR3 is TGCGCCAGCAGCTCGGACCTTAGCACAGATACGCAGTATTTT. Protein: CASSSDLSTDTQYF.

The rearrangement links TRBV2 to TRBJ2-7; D not resolved. V lost 6 bases and J 2 bases, leaving 20 bases between the germline ends. Looked up from germline, CDR1 is SNHLY and CDR2 is FYNNEI. The CDR3 has 16 amino acids. The DNA of the CDR3 is TGTGCCAGCAGAGACCAACTGGGGTCCGCTACCTACGAGCAGTACGTC. Residues: CASRDQLGSATYEQYV.

This chain links TRBV18 with TRBJ1-1; tentatively, D is TRBD1 (6 bases). V was cut by 4 bases and J by 0 bases, with 9 bases left in between. Germline V CDR1 and CDR2: KGHSH, LQKENI. CDR3 length: 14 residues. Written as DNA, the CDR3 is TGTGCCAGCTCACAGGACAGAATGAACACTGAAGCTTTCTTT. Translation: CASSQDRMNTEAFF.

The chain combines TRBV4-1 with TRBJ1-2, with 9 nucleotides matching TRBD1. In germline, CDR1 is MGHRA, CDR2 YSYEKL. This CDR3 region has 16 residues. The junction had 9 bases not matched to a gene; V was cut back by 3 bases and J by 4 bases. CDR3 sequence reads: CASSHPRQGGAYGYTF. Written as DNA, the CDR3 is TGCGCCAGCAGCCACCCGAGACAGGGGGGTGCCTATGGCTACACCTTC.

V is TRBV18 and J is TRBJ1-1; D unclear. This CDR3 has 14 residues. Germline assignment: CDR1 KGHSH and CDR2 LQKENI. V lost 2 bases and J lost 1, with 8 bases in between. The CDR3 DNA reads as TGTGCCAGCTCACCAGTCCGGGAGAACACTGAAGCTTTCTTT. Its protein is CASSPVRENTEAFF.

In this sample, this clone turned up a few times. V gene TRBV7-2 combines with J gene TRBJ1-3; no firm D call. This CDR3 region has 16 residues. From germline, CDR1 is SGHTA and CDR2 FQGNSA. V dropped 5 bases and J dropped 0 bases, with 14 bases sitting between them. CDR3 coding DNA: TGTGCCAGCAGCAGACCCCCGGGGAGCTCTGGAAACACCATATATTTT. As protein: CASSRPPGSSGNTIYF.

V usage is TRBV9 and J usage is TRBJ2-5, with D perhaps matching TRBD1 (6 bases). Trimming cost V 4 bases and J 1 base, with 14 bases left between them. This CDR3 has 15 amino acids. CDR1 and CDR2 from the germline V gene are SGDLS and YYNGEE. The CDR3 loop reads CASSRLRDTQETQYF. DNA for the CDR3: TGTGCCAGCAGCAGACTCCGGGACACCCAAGAGACCCAGTACTTC.

The chain has TRBV7-2 and TRBJ1-3; D is unclear. Trimming stripped 2 bases from V and 0 bases from J, with 8 bases between. Germline V gene lookup returns CDR1 SGHTA and CDR2 FQGNSA. This CDR3 comprises 15 residues. DNA of the CDR3: TGTGCCAGCAGCTTATACCGATCCTCTGGAAACACCATATATTTT. Translation: CASSLYRSSGNTIYF.

This clone was counted between two and nine times. The CDR3 DNA reads as TGTGCTAGTGGTTTAGGCGGGGGCTCTGGAAACACCATATATTTT. It yields the protein CASGLGGGSGNTIYF. The chain carries TRBV12-5 and TRBJ1-3; D is perhaps TRBD1 (5 bases). V was shortened by 3 bases and J by 0 bases, with 9 bases between the two germline ends. The CDR3 spans 15 residues. The germline V gene encodes CDR1 LGHNT and CDR2 FRNRAP.

The chain recombines TRBV18 with TRBJ1-2; no reliable D call. Germline V gene data show CDR1 as KGHSH and CDR2 as LQKENI. V was shortened by 3 bases and J by 0 bases, with 17 bases between the two germline ends. This CDR3 contains 17 residues. The CDR3 reads CASSPLDLGRTNYGYTF. CDR3 DNA sequence: TGTGCCAGCTCACCTTTGGACCTTGGCAGGACTAACTATGGCTACACCTTC. The full variable domain, in which reference TRBV18 and TRBJ1-2 provide the parts outside the CDR3, is NAGVMQNPRHLVRRRGQEARLRCSPMKGHSHVYWYRQLPEEGLKFMVYLQKENIIDESGMPKERFSAEFPKEGPSILRIQQVVRGDSAAYFCASSPLDLGRTNYGYTFGSGTRLTVV.

This sequence joins TRBV7-2 and TRBJ2-1; D gene uncertain. CDR1 is SGHTA, CDR2 FQGNSA, per germline. V shed 1 base and J shed 5 bases, with 9 bases lying between them. This CDR3 is built from 14 residues. The CDR3 DNA reads as TGTGCCAGCAGCTTAGGACTGATAAACAATGAGCAGTTCTTC. As protein: CASSLGLINNEQFF.

The rearrangement links TRBV19 to TRBJ2-1; 9 bases match TRBD1. Germline V CDR1 and CDR2: LNHDA, SQIVND (reference sequence). The J segment lost 6 bases and the V segment lost 9 bases, leaving 6 bases of the junction unmatched. The CDR3 runs 13 residues. Written as DNA, the CDR3 is TGTGCCAGCCGGGACAGGGTAAGCAATGAGCAGTTCTTC. Protein sequence: CASRDRVSNEQFF.

This chain joins TRBV6-2 or TRBV6-3 and TRBJ2-7; 9 bases line up with TRBD2. Germline assignment: CDR1 MNHEY and CDR2 SVGEGT. This CDR3 comprises 15 residues. J was trimmed by 6 bases and V by 5 bases; bases with no gene match: 11. CDR3 sequence (DNA): TGTGCCAGCAGTCCCCCGCGGCGGGGGGGCCGCGAGCAGTACGTC. Amino acids: CASSPPRRGGREQYV.

This clone was seen a single time. CDR3 loop: CSVTGTGGGWTQYF. DNA for the CDR3: TGCAGCGTCACCGGGACAGGGGGCGGTTGGACCCAGTACTTC. The chain recombines TRBV29-1 with TRBJ2-5; 12 nucleotides line up with TRBD1. J lost 7 bases, V lost 6 bases, and 9 bases had no gene match. CDR1 and CDR2 (germline): SQVTM, ANQGSEA. The CDR3 is 14 amino acids.

Written as DNA, the CDR3 is TGTGCCAGCAAAAGGGGACAGAGCTCCTACAATGAGCAGTTCTTC. It encodes CASKRGQSSYNEQFF. The chain has TRBV2 and TRBJ2-1; 7 bases map to TRBD1. With V trimmed by 7 bases and J by 0 bases, 6 bases remained unmatched. The CDR3 sequence is 15 residues long. The germline V gene has CDR1 SNHLY and CDR2 FYNNEI.

The rearrangement links TRBV2 to TRBJ2-5, with unresolved D. V was trimmed by 7 bases and J by 0 bases, leaving 12 bases between them. The CDR3 totals 14 residues. CDR1 is SNHLY, CDR2 FYNNEI, per germline. The CDR3 protein is CASKSRGNQETQYF. The CDR3 bases are TGTGCCAGCAAGTCGAGAGGCAACCAAGAGACCCAGTACTTC.

The J gene is TRBJ2-4, the V gene TRBV18; 9 bases align to TRBD2. The germline CDR1 and CDR2 sequences are KGHSH and LQKENI. J lost 9 bases, V lost 3 bases, and 15 bases had no gene match. There are 17 residues in the CDR3. For the CDR3, the DNA is TGTGCCAGCTCACCCAACCTAGCGGGGCATAATCGTGGCATTCAGTACTTC. Translated: CASSPNLAGHNRGIQYF.

The J gene is TRBJ2-2, the V gene TRBV24-1; no definite D call. Germline V gene sequence: CDR1 KGHDR, CDR2 SFDVKD. The CDR3 length is 14 residues. Deletions cut 8 bases from V and 2 bases from J, with 11 bases between. CDR3 sequence reads: CATTDGGNTGELFF. The CDR3 nucleotides read TGTGCCACCACCGACGGCGGCAACACCGGGGAGCTGTTTTTT.

V gene TRBV5-1 combines with J gene TRBJ1-4, with 9 bases lining up with TRBD1. The V gene's germline CDR1 is SGHRS and CDR2 YFSETQ. After removal of 0 bases from V and 8 bases from J, the junction contained 2 bases not matched to a gene. This CDR3 has 14 residues. The CDR3 sequence: CASSLGTGEEKLFF. In DNA form, the CDR3 reads TGCGCCAGCAGCTTGGGGACAGGGGAAGAAAAACTGTTTTTT.

This clone appeared once. The V and J genes are TRBV2 and TRBJ2-7, with 7 nucleotides matching TRBD1. The CDR3 runs 13 residues. The trim removed 8 bases at V and 7 bases at J, leaving 11 bases unmatched. The germline V gene has CDR1 SNHLY and CDR2 FYNNEI. CDR3 sequence reads: CASRLRGGWEQYV. The CDR3 DNA sequence: TGTGCCAGCCGACTTCGAGGGGGCTGGGAGCAGTACGTC.

This chain links TRBV25-1 with TRBJ1-4; 8 positions agree with TRBD1. Germline V gene sequence: CDR1 MGHDK, CDR2 SYGVNS. The CDR3 consists of 16 residues. V lost 3 bases, J lost 3 bases, and 6 bases stayed unmatched. The chain's CDR3 is CASSDARGLANEKLFF. The DNA of the CDR3 is TGTGCCAGCAGTGACGCCAGGGGGCTGGCTAATGAAAAACTGTTTTTT.